This T cell receptor beta chain came from a study of shared clonotypes between healthy human individuals. V lost 5 bases to trimming and J lost 7 bases, with 12 bases between them. The CDR3 length is 12 residues. Germline V gene sequence: CDR1 SGHKS, CDR2 YYEKEE (reference sequence). Each subset's genomic DNA was split evenly across several immunoSEQ plates. Using ten immunoSEQ deep assay plates, investigators sequenced unsorted PBMC DNA. Authors' methods: Sequence data from immunoSEQ were junction-only and lacked quality scores; consequently, filtering differed. The method was immunoSEQ multiplex PCR; TCRdb's version includes in-frame clones alone and lacks a portion of them. That table supplies the V and J calls and clone size; D and trimming were determined from the DNA. This sample yields hundreds of thousands of clones, of which roughly four fifths are seen a single time; about 12% belongs to the top ten.

The study used 80 million to 100 million PBMCs per unsorted sample for genomic DNA. The source is a woman aged 40 to 55 in good health. Some clones in this sample may be carry-over from other donors' samples. The chain recombines TRBV5-5 with TRBJ1-1, with D hard to call. The sequenced sample consisted of PBMCs. CDR3 coding DNA: TGTGCCAGCAGTCCGGAGATAGGTGAAGCTTTCTTT. This translates into CASSPEIGEAFF.